This section outlines one T cell receptor beta chain sequence together with its context. The sample originates from a study of blood T cell repertoires in COVID-19. About the research overall: Samples of COVID-19 (acute and convalescent) were obtained from the United States, Italy and Spain. T cells, B-cell-depleted T cells, or PBMCs provided the cDNA or gDNA that served as material.

Seattle's cohort entered during active infection and was followed longitudinally. The V end lost 6 bases, the J end lost 6 bases, and 12 bases lay between the germline ends. CDR1 and CDR2 (germline): MNHEY, SVGAGI. The CDR3 length is 13 residues. The repertoire was sequenced with immunoSEQ multiplex PCR; TCRdb's copy has only in-frame clones and lacks some. This sample has around 94,000 clones; 92% occur once, and the top ten carry roughly 2.1%. The sample comprised peripheral blood. The origin of this receptor is a woman in her 50s with COVID-19, enrolled during active disease. The V and J genes are TRBV6-5 and TRBJ1-5; perhaps TRBD1 as D (5 bases). The CDR3 loop reads CASSSVGGQPQHF. The DNA of the CDR3 is TGTGCCAGCAGCTCCGTCGGGGGTCAGCCCCAGCATTTT.